This TCR beta chain originates from a study of blood T cells in healthy people across ages. The wider study: Capturing about one barcoded beta molecule per two T cells was achieved by template switching.

On this clonotype: Antigen unknown.

Study-wide results and caveats: Observed TCR beta diversity per million T cells went down as age went up. This fall followed a roughly linear course with age.

Sample-barcoded 5' priming and a J-beta primer mix drove a second PCR of 7 to 11 cycles. Tags on each cDNA molecule came from a template-switch adaptor with 12 random nucleotides. TCRdb reprocessed the 5' RACE reads via MiXCR and lists one record per CDR3 protein. The sample yields around 1,900,000 distinct CDR3 sequences, roughly two fifths seen once. From germline, CDR1 is SNHLY and CDR2 FYNNEI. The CDR3 consists of 14 residues. Between the trimmed V and J ends, which lost 7 bases and 5 bases, there was a span of 18 bases. V gene TRBV2 combines with J gene TRBJ2-7; D is unclear. The sample taken for sequencing was blood. This clonotype was sampled from a human donor in good health. The CDR3 protein is CASTDGHLGDEQYF. The CDR3 coding sequence is TGTGCCAGCACCGACGGGCATCTCGGCGACGAGCAGTACTTC.